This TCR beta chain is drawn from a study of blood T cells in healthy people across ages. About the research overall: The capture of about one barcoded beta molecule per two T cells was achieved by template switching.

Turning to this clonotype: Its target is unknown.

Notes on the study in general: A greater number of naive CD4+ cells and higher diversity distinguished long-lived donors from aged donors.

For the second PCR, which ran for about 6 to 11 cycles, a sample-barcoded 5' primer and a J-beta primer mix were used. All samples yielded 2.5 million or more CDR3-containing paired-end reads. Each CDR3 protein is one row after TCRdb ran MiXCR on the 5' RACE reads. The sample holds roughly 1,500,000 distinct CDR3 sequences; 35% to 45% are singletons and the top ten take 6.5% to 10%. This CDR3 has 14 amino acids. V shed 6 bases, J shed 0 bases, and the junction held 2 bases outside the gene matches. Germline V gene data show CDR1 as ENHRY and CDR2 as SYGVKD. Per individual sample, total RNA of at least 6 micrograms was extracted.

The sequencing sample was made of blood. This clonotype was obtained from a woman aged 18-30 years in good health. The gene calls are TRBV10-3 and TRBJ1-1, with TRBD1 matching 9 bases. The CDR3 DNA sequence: TGTGCCATCAGCGACAGGGGGATGAACACTGAAGCTTTCTTT. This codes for CAISDRGMNTEAFF.